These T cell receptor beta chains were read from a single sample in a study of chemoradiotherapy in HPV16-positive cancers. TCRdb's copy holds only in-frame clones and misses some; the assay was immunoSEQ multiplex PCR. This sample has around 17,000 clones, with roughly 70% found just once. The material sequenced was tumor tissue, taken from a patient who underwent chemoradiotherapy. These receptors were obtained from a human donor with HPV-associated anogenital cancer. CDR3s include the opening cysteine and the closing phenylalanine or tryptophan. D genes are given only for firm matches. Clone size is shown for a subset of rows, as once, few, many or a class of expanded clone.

CDR3aa: CASSITGGGKNSPLHF
CDR3nt: TGTGCCAGCAGTATAACAGGGGGCGGGAAAAATTCACCCCTCCACTTT
v_gene: TRBV28
j_gene: TRBJ1-6
d_gene: TRBD1
abundance: .

CDR3aa: CASSLGRQYSGELFF
CDR3nt: TGTGCCAGCAGCTTGGGTAGGCAGTACTCCGGGGAGCTGTTTTTT
v_gene: TRBV5-4
j_gene: TRBJ2-2
d_gene: .
abundance: .

CDR3aa: CASSSSVPSYEQYF
CDR3nt: TGTGCCAGCAGTTCGTCGGTTCCCTCCTACGAGCAGTACTTC
v_gene: TRBV6-5
j_gene: TRBJ2-7
d_gene: .
abundance: .

CDR3aa: CASSLYNEQFF
CDR3nt: TGTGCCAGCAGCCTCTACAATGAGCAGTTCTTC
v_gene: TRBV5-4
j_gene: TRBJ2-1
d_gene: .
abundance: .

CDR3aa: CASSLDPGQENEKLFF
CDR3nt: TGTGCCAGCAGCTTGGACCCGGGACAGGAGAATGAAAAACTGTTTTTT
v_gene: TRBV5-6
j_gene: TRBJ1-4
d_gene: TRBD1
abundance: .

CDR3aa: CASSSPYNSPLHF
CDR3nt: TGTGCCAGCAGTTCGCCCTATAATTCACCCCTCCACTTT
v_gene: TRBV6-5
j_gene: TRBJ1-6
d_gene: .
abundance: .

CDR3aa: CASSESRNEYEQYF
CDR3nt: TGTGCCAGCAGTGAGTCCAGGAACGAATACGAGCAGTACTTC
v_gene: TRBV2
j_gene: TRBJ2-7
d_gene: .
abundance: few

CDR3aa: CASSPGPEMETQYF
CDR3nt: TGCGCCAGCAGCCCAGGACCAGAGATGGAGACCCAGTACTTC
v_gene: TRBV4-1
j_gene: TRBJ2-5
d_gene: .
abundance: .

CDR3aa: CASSEVEGATNGELFF
CDR3nt: TGTGCCAGCAGTGAAGTGGAGGGGGCGACGAACGGGGAGCTGTTTTTT
v_gene: TRBV6-1
j_gene: TRBJ2-2
d_gene: .
abundance: .

CDR3aa: CASSKKTGEDETQYF
CDR3nt: TGTGCCAGCAGCAAAAAGACAGGGGAGGATGAGACCCAGTACTTC
v_gene: TRBV21-1
j_gene: TRBJ2-5
d_gene: .
abundance: .

CDR3aa: CASSFGQGLEKLFF
CDR3nt: TGTGCCAGCAGCTTTGGTCAGGGGTTGGAAAAACTGTTTTTT
v_gene: TRBV7-9
j_gene: TRBJ1-4
d_gene: .
abundance: .

CDR3aa: CASSRTSGTYEQYF
CDR3nt: TGTGCCAGCAGCCGGACTAGCGGCACCTACGAGCAGTACTTC
v_gene: TRBV7-2
j_gene: TRBJ2-7
d_gene: TRBD2
abundance: .

CDR3aa: CASRDGTGGYQPQHF
CDR3nt: TGTGCCAGCCGGGACGGGACAGGGGGGTATCAGCCCCAGCATTTT
v_gene: TRBV2
j_gene: TRBJ1-5
d_gene: TRBD1
abundance: .

CDR3aa: CASSGGQGSGANVLTF
CDR3nt: TGTGCCAGCAGTGGGGGACAGGGATCCGGGGCCAACGTCCTGACTTTC
v_gene: TRBV6-4
j_gene: TRBJ2-6
d_gene: TRBD1
abundance: .

CDR3aa: CASSLPASSYEQYF
CDR3nt: TGCGCCAGCAGCCTCCCGGCTAGCTCCTACGAGCAGTACTTC
v_gene: TRBV5-1
j_gene: TRBJ2-7
d_gene: .
abundance: .

CDR3aa: CASSVEAGELFF
CDR3nt: TGTGCCAGCAGCGTAGAGGCCGGGGAGCTGTTTTTT
v_gene: TRBV9
j_gene: TRBJ2-2
d_gene: .
abundance: .

CDR3aa: CASSPGLAAYNEQFF
CDR3nt: TGTGCCAGCTCTCCCGGACTAGCGGCCTACAATGAGCAGTTCTTC
v_gene: TRBV18
j_gene: TRBJ2-1
d_gene: TRBD2
abundance: once

CDR3aa: CASSGYLQETQYF
CDR3nt: TGTGCCAGCAGTGGCTACTTACAAGAGACCCAGTACTTC
v_gene: TRBV6-1
j_gene: TRBJ2-5
d_gene: .
abundance: .

CDR3aa: CASSGQGGEQYF
CDR3nt: TGCGCCAGCAGCGGACAGGGGGGCGAGCAGTACTTC
v_gene: TRBV10-1
j_gene: TRBJ2-7
d_gene: TRBD1
abundance: medium-sized

CDR3aa: CASRLGGSSYNEQFF
CDR3nt: TGTGCCAGCAGATTGGGGGGAAGCTCCTACAATGAGCAGTTCTTC
v_gene: TRBV2
j_gene: TRBJ2-1
d_gene: .
abundance: .

CDR3aa: CASSLDRGQEYTEAFF
CDR3nt: TGTGCCAGCAGCTTAGACAGGGGGCAGGAGTACACTGAAGCTTTCTTT
v_gene: TRBV7-9
j_gene: TRBJ1-1
d_gene: TRBD1
abundance: .

CDR3aa: CASSPRTGDGGETQYF
CDR3nt: TGTGCCAGCAGCCCTCGGACAGGCGACGGGGGAGAGACCCAGTACTTC
v_gene: TRBV7-6
j_gene: TRBJ2-5
d_gene: .
abundance: .

CDR3aa: CASSLGAGLAGDEQFF
CDR3nt: TGTGCCAGCAGCTTAGGGGCGGGACTAGCGGGAGATGAGCAGTTCTTC
v_gene: TRBV11-3
j_gene: TRBJ2-1
d_gene: TRBD2
abundance: once

CDR3aa: CASSSQTGNYGYTF
CDR3nt: TGTGCCAGCAGCTCCCAAACAGGGAACTATGGCTACACCTTC
v_gene: TRBV11-1
j_gene: TRBJ1-2
d_gene: .
abundance: few

CDR3aa: CASSSQDYNSPLHF
CDR3nt: TGTGCCAGCAGCTCCCAAGACTATAATTCACCCCTCCACTTT
v_gene: TRBV7-2
j_gene: TRBJ1-6
d_gene: .
abundance: .

CDR3aa: CASSTYPGGREQYF
CDR3nt: TGCGCCAGCAGCACATATCCCGGGGGGCGCGAGCAGTACTTC
v_gene: TRBV5-1
j_gene: TRBJ2-7
d_gene: .
abundance: .

CDR3aa: CASGKYRDRNQPQHF
CDR3nt: TGTGCCAGCGGGAAGTACCGGGACAGAAATCAGCCCCAGCATTTT
v_gene: TRBV27
j_gene: TRBJ1-5
d_gene: TRBD1
abundance: .

CDR3aa: CASSGRDGPTDTQYF
CDR3nt: TGTGCCAGCAGTGGCCGGGACGGACCCACAGATACGCAGTATTTT
v_gene: TRBV6-1
j_gene: TRBJ2-3
d_gene: .
abundance: .

CDR3aa: CSVQTGGNSPLHF
CDR3nt: TGCAGCGTTCAGACAGGAGGTAATTCACCCCTCCACTTT
v_gene: TRBV29-1
j_gene: TRBJ1-6
d_gene: .
abundance: .

CDR3aa: CASSFGGAGEKLFF
CDR3nt: TGTGCCAGCAGTTTCGGGGGGGCTGGTGAAAAACTGTTTTTT
v_gene: TRBV28
j_gene: TRBJ1-4
d_gene: .
abundance: .

CDR3aa: CASNTGDYGYTF
CDR3nt: TGTGCCAGCAATACGGGTGACTATGGCTACACCTTC
v_gene: TRBV28
j_gene: TRBJ1-2
d_gene: .
abundance: medium-sized

CDR3aa: CAWRGGQLEAFF
CDR3nt: TGTGCCTGGAGGGGAGGACAGCTTGAAGCTTTCTTT
v_gene: TRBV30
j_gene: TRBJ1-1
d_gene: .
abundance: .

CDR3aa: CASSLADNYGYTF
CDR3nt: TGTGCCAGCAGCTTAGCAGATAACTATGGCTACACCTTC
v_gene: TRBV7-9
j_gene: TRBJ1-2
d_gene: .
abundance: once

CDR3aa: CASSPILGTGSHEQYF
CDR3nt: TGTGCCAGCAGCCCAATCCTCGGGACAGGGTCCCACGAGCAGTACTTC
v_gene: TRBV4-2
j_gene: TRBJ2-7
d_gene: TRBD1
abundance: few

CDR3aa: CASGGRGRGTDTQYF
CDR3nt: TGTGCCAGTGGGGGAAGGGGCCGCGGGACAGATACGCAGTATTTT
v_gene: TRBV2
j_gene: TRBJ2-3
d_gene: .
abundance: .

CDR3aa: CASSGTNTGELFF
CDR3nt: TGTGCCAGCAGTGGGACTAACACCGGGGAGCTGTTTTTT
v_gene: TRBV6-4
j_gene: TRBJ2-2
d_gene: .
abundance: few

CDR3aa: CASSRGAGEKLFF
CDR3nt: TGCGCCAGCAGCAGAGGGGCAGGTGAAAAACTGTTTTTT
v_gene: TRBV4-1
j_gene: TRBJ1-4
d_gene: .
abundance: few

CDR3aa: CASSLAWGQGAFF
CDR3nt: TGTGCCAGCAGCTTGGCATGGGGACAGGGTGCTTTCTTT
v_gene: TRBV5-5
j_gene: TRBJ1-1
d_gene: TRBD1
abundance: once

CDR3aa: CASSFAGTSGRGEQFF
CDR3nt: TGTGCCAGCAGCTTCGCCGGGACTAGCGGGAGGGGTGAGCAGTTCTTC
v_gene: TRBV7-9
j_gene: TRBJ2-1
d_gene: TRBD2
abundance: .

CDR3aa: CSVEGRDRLYEQYF
CDR3nt: TGCAGCGTTGAAGGCCGGGACAGGCTCTACGAGCAGTACTTC
v_gene: TRBV29-1
j_gene: TRBJ2-7
d_gene: TRBD1
abundance: .

CDR3aa: CASSERGSTDTQYF
CDR3nt: TGTGCCAGCAGTGAAAGGGGTAGCACAGATACGCAGTATTTT
v_gene: TRBV2
j_gene: TRBJ2-3
d_gene: .
abundance: few

CDR3aa: CASSLPQGSSYEQYF
CDR3nt: TGTGCCAGCAGCCTCCCTCAGGGGAGCTCCTACGAGCAGTACTTC
v_gene: TRBV7-9
j_gene: TRBJ2-7
d_gene: .
abundance: once

CDR3aa: CASSLEGMNTEAFF
CDR3nt: TGTGCCAGCAGCTTAGAGGGGATGAACACTGAAGCTTTCTTT
v_gene: TRBV7-3
j_gene: TRBJ1-1
d_gene: .
abundance: .

CDR3aa: CASSLRAGGETQYF
CDR3nt: TGTGCCAGCAGTTTACGAGCGGGGGGGGAGACCCAGTACTTC
v_gene: TRBV2
j_gene: TRBJ2-5
d_gene: TRBD2
abundance: .

CDR3aa: CASSLDGTARYTF
CDR3nt: TGTGCCAGCAGCTTAGATGGGACAGCCCGCTACACCTTC
v_gene: TRBV11-2
j_gene: TRBJ1-2
d_gene: TRBD1
abundance: few

CDR3aa: CASSYSNRRYEQYF
CDR3nt: TGTGCCAGCAGTTACTCGAACCGCAGGTACGAGCAGTACTTC
v_gene: TRBV6-6
j_gene: TRBJ2-7
d_gene: .
abundance: .

CDR3aa: CSVDTSTDTQYF
CDR3nt: TGCAGCGTTGATACTAGCACAGATACGCAGTATTTT
v_gene: TRBV29-1
j_gene: TRBJ2-3
d_gene: .
abundance: .

CDR3aa: CASSFGGGEQYF
CDR3nt: TGTGCCAGCAGTTTCGGGGGCGGCGAGCAGTACTTC
v_gene: TRBV27
j_gene: TRBJ2-7
d_gene: .
abundance: .

CDR3aa: CASSTGGVYNEQFF
CDR3nt: TGTGCCAGCTCGACGGGTGGGGTTTACAATGAGCAGTTCTTC
v_gene: TRBV7-2
j_gene: TRBJ2-1
d_gene: .
abundance: .

CDR3aa: CASSRGTASNGGYTF
CDR3nt: TGTGCCAGCAGCCGGGGGACAGCCAGTAACGGTGGCTACACCTTC
v_gene: TRBV21-1
j_gene: TRBJ1-2
d_gene: .
abundance: .

CDR3aa: CASSEEVGNSYEQYF
CDR3nt: TGTGCCAGCAGTGAAGAGGTCGGGAACTCCTACGAGCAGTACTTC
v_gene: TRBV6-1
j_gene: TRBJ2-7
d_gene: .
abundance: few

CDR3aa: CASSSPGLAGVGTQYF
CDR3nt: TGTGCCAGCAGCTCTCCGGGACTAGCGGGAGTGGGGACCCAGTACTTC
v_gene: TRBV11-3
j_gene: TRBJ2-5
d_gene: TRBD2
abundance: .